The rows below give T cell receptor beta chains drawn from one sample of a study of blood T cell repertoires in COVID-19. Clones were sequenced by immunoSEQ multiplex PCR, and TCRdb holds only the in-frame ones, with some missing. The sample records fewer than 200,000 clones, approximately 85% being singletons. Sequences were obtained from peripheral blood. Receptor source: a man aged 60 to 69 who had recovered from COVID-19. Each CDR3 is given with its conserved first and last residue. The D gene is left open where the match is weak. Rows give clone size only sometimes, using once, few, many, or a class for an expanded clone.

TRBJ1-4	TRBV19	-	TRBD1	TGTGCCAGTAGTATGGGACAGGGAGTGGAAAAACTGTTTTTT	CASSMGQGVEKLFF
TRBJ1-2	TRBV10-1	-	-	TGCGCCAGCAGAGGGGCCGACCGTCGCTATGGCTACACCTTC	CASRGADRRYGYTF
TRBJ2-5	TRBV5-1	-	TRBD2	TGCGCCAGCAGCTTGAGTGACGGGGGGGAGACCCAGTACTTC	CASSLSDGGETQYF
TRBJ2-7	TRBV19	-	-	TGTGCCAGTAGTTATCGCACCCTTCAGGGCTACGAGCAGTACTTC	CASSYRTLQGYEQYF
TRBJ1-2	TRBV4-1	-	TRBD1	TGCGCCAGCAGCCACGCCCTCAAACCGGGACAGATACTTAACTATGGCTACACCTTC	CASSHALKPGQILNYGYTF
TRBJ1-2	TRBV5-4	-	-	TGTGCCAGCAGCTTGGACCGGTTAGGCAGGGGAGACTATGGCTACACCTTC	CASSLDRLGRGDYGYTF
TRBJ2-1	TRBV9	-	-	TGTGCCAGCAGCCCCAGAGGGAGCGAGAGTAATGAGCAGTTCTTC	CASSPRGSESNEQFF
TRBJ2-4	TRBV7-2	-	TRBD1	TGTGCCAGCAGCACGGGACAGCTCAAAAACATTCAGTACTTC	CASSTGQLKNIQYF
TRBJ1-5	TRBV6-5	-	TRBD1	TGTGCCAGCACCCGGGACAGGGACAATCAGCCCCAGCATTTT	CASTRDRDNQPQHF
TRBJ2-2	TRBV6-2/TRBV6-3	-	-	TGTGCCAGCAGCGGACTAACTAGGGGGGAGCTGTTTTTT	CASSGLTRGELFF
TRBJ1-6	TRBV7-9	-	TRBD1	TGTGCCAGCACTCAGGCGGGACAGAGCTCCTATAATTCACCCCTCCACTTT	CASTQAGQSSYNSPLHF
TRBJ2-7	TRBV2	-	TRBD1	TGTGCCAGCAAAACCGGGACAGGGGCGTGGGAGCAGTACTTC	CASKTGTGAWEQYF
TRBJ1-3	TRBV6-5	once	TRBD1	TGTGCCACCATCAACAGGGGGAATGGAAACACCATATATTTT	CATINRGNGNTIYF
TRBJ2-4	TRBV2	-	-	TGTGCCAGCAGTGTTTTTACAGACAAAAACATTCAGTACTTC	CASSVFTDKNIQYF
TRBJ2-3	TRBV19	-	TRBD1	TGTGCCAGTAGTACCGGGACAGGGGTAACAGATACGCAGTATTTT	CASSTGTGVTDTQYF